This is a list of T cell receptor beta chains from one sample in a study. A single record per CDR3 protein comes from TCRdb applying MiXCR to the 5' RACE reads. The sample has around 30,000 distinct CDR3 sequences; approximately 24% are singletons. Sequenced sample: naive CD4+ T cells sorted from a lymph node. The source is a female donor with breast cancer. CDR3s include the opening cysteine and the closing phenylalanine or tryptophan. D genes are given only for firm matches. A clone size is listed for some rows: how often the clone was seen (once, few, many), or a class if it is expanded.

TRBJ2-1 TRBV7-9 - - TGTGCCAGCAGCCCTACCCATAATGAGCAGTTCTTC CASSPTHNEQFF
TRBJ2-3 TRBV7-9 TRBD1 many TGTGCCAGCAGCTTATCAAACAGGGGTGCGACAGATACGCAGTATTTT CASSLSNRGATDTQYF
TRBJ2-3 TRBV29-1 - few TGCAGCGTTGAAGACCCGGGGGGCACAGATACGCAGTATTTT CSVEDPGGTDTQYF
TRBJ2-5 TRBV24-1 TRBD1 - TGTGCCACCAGTGACGGGACAGCACAAGAGACCCAGTACTTC CATSDGTAQETQYF
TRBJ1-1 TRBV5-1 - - TGCGCCAGCAGCCGTACGCCCAGGGGCCCCTCGGTCGCTGAAGCTTTCTTT CASSRTPRGPSVAEAFF
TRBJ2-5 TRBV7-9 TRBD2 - TGTGCCATACTAGCGGGGGAAGAGACCCAGTACTTC CAILAGEETQYF
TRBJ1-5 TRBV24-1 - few TGTGCCACCAGTGGAGAAGGGATGGGGGCGCGGTGGGATCAGCCCCAGCATTTT CATSGEGMGARWDQPQHF
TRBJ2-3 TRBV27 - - TGTACCAGCAGTTTGCGGATGGACGGCACAGATACGCAGTATTTT CTSSLRMDGTDTQYF
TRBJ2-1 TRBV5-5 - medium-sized TGTGCCAGCAGCTTGGAAGGTCTTCTAGGAGTGTTCTTC CASSLEGLLGVFF
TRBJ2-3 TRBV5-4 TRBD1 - TGTGCCAGCAGCCGACAGGGGGTAGATACGCAGTATTTT CASSRQGVDTQYF
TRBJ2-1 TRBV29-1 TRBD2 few TGCAGCGTTGAAGAAGAGCTAGCGGGAGTCTACAATGAGCAGTTCTTC CSVEEELAGVYNEQFF
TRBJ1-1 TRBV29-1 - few TGCAGCGTTGACCCGGTCGGCTTGAACACTGAAGCTTTCTTT CSVDPVGLNTEAFF
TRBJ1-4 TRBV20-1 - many TGCAGTGCTAGAGAACATCCCCCAACTAATGAAAAACTGTTTTTT CSAREHPPTNEKLFF
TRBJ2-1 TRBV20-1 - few TGCAGTGCTAGGGGCGGAGGGGCCTCCTACAATGAGCAGTTCTTC CSARGGGASYNEQFF
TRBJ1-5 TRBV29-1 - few TGCAGCGTTGGACACAACAATCAGCCCCAGCATTTT CSVGHNNQPQHF
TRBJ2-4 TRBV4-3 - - TGCGCCAGCAGCCAAGATGGGGAGGTAGCCAAAAACATTCAGTACTTC CASSQDGEVAKNIQYF
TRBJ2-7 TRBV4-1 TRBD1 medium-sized TGCGCCAGCAGCCCGGACGGACAGGGTCCCTACGAGCAGTACTTC CASSPDGQGPYEQYF
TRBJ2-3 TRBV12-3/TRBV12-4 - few TGTGCCAGCAGTCCGGACGTAGGGACGCAGTATTTT CASSPDVGTQYF
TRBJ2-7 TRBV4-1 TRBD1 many TGCGCCAGCAGCCAAGACTGGACAGGGGATCGCGAGCAGTACTTC CASSQDWTGDREQYF
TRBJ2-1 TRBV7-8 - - TGTGCCAGCAGCGTTGAAAGTTTCAATAAGCAGTTCTTC CASSVESFNKQFF
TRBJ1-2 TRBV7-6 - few TGTGCCAGCAGCCCCGGGACTTTACTCTATGGCTACACCTTC CASSPGTLLYGYTF
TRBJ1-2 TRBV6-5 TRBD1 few TGTGCCAGCAGTGCCGCGGGACAGAACTATGGCTACACCTTC CASSAAGQNYGYTF
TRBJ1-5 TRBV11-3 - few TGTGCCAGCAGAACTAGGAATCAGCCCCAGCATTTT CASRTRNQPQHF
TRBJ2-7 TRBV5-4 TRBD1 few TGTGCCGGACAGGGTGGGCTAGGTGGCGAGCAGTACTTC CAGQGGLGGEQYF
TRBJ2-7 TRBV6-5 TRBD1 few TGTGCCAGCAGTTCTGGACAGGGATTTTCCGAGCAGTACTTC CASSSGQGFSEQYF
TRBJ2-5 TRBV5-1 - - TGCGCCAGCAGCCCGGACCTAGATGGAGAGACCCAGTACTTC CASSPDLDGETQYF
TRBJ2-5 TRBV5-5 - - TGTGCCAGCAGCTTGTTTGCAGGGCAAGAGACCCAGTACTTC CASSLFAGQETQYF
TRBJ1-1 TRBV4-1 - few TGCGCCAGCAGCCACGCAGGGGCCATGAACACTGAAGCTTTCTTT CASSHAGAMNTEAFF
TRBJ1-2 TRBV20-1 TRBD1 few TGCAGTGCTAGGGGAGGGGACAGGGCTGGCTACACCTTC CSARGGDRAGYTF
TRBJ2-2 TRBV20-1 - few TGCAGTGCTAGAGGTTGGAGGTCCGGGGGTAACACCGGGGAGCTGTTTTTT CSARGWRSGGNTGELFF
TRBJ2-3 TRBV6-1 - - TGTGCCAGCAGTGAGGCAGGGTACCGTAGCACAGATACGCAGTATTTT CASSEAGYRSTDTQYF
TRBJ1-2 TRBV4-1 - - TGCGCCGGCAGCCATGAGGGGGGCCTTAACTATGGCTACACCTTC CAGSHEGGLNYGYTF
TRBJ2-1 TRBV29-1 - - TGCAGCGTTGCTTGGGCAGGATCATCCAATGAGCAGTTCTTC CSVAWAGSSNEQFF
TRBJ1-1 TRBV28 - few TGTGCCAGCAGCCGGGGGCGAGGACCTTCTTTCTTT CASSRGRGPSFF
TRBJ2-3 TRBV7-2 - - TGTGCCAGCAGCTTCCGGATGCACACAGATACGCAGTATTTT CASSFRMHTDTQYF
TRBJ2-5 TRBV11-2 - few TGTGCCAGCAGTGGAAGGGTTGAGACCCAGTACTTC CASSGRVETQYF
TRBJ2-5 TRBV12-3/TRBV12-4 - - TGTGCCAGCAATTCTATATCTCGGGGGAAAAGAGAGACCCAGTACTTC CASNSISRGKRETQYF
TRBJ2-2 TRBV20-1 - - TGCAGTGCTCCGGACGGACGTAACACTGGGGAGCTGTTTTTT CSAPDGRNTGELFF
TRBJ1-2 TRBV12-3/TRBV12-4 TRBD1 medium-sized TGTGCCAGCAGTGCAGGGGGGAGCTATGGCTACACCTTC CASSAGGSYGYTF
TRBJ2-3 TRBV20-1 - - TGCAGTGCTAGCAGGACGGGAAGTTATGCAGATACGCAGTATTTT CSASRTGSYADTQYF
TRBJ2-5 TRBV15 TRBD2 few TGTGCCACCAGGCTAGCGGGAGAGACCCAGTACTTC CATRLAGETQYF